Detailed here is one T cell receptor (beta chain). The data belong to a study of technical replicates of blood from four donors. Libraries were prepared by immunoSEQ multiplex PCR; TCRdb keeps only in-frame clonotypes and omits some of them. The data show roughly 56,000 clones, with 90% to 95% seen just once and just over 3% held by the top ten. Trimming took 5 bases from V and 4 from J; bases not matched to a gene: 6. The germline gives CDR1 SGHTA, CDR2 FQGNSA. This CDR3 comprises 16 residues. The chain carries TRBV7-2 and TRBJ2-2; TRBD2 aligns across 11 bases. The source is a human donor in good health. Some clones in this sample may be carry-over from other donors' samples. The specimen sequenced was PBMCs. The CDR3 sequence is CASSASSGGITGELFF. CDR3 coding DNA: TGTGCCAGCAGCGCATCTAGCGGGGGGATCACCGGGGAGCTGTTTTTT.